Presented here are 27 T cell receptor beta chains from one specimen sequenced in a study of radiotherapy plus CTLA-4 blockade in lung cancer. Profiling relied on immunoSEQ multiplex PCR, and the TCRdb table lists in-frame clones only, not all of them. This sample yields over 80,000 clones, of which around 84% are seen a single time; 16% belongs to the top ten. The source material was peripheral blood, sampled from a patient treated with radiotherapy plus ipilimumab. Receptors originate from a human donor with non-small cell lung cancer that progressed on radiotherapy plus ipilimumab.

This chain uses TRBV5-6 with TRBJ1-1; tentative D call: TRBD1 (6 bases). Germline CDR1 is SGHDT and CDR2 is YYEEEE. The V end lost 2 bases, the J end lost 3 bases, and 14 bases lay between the germline ends. This CDR3 is built from 15 residues. CDR3 DNA sequence: TGTGCCAGCAGCTTTAGGTCGGGACAATACACTGAAGCTTTCTTT. Translated: CASSFRSGQYTEAFF.

The chain links TRBV5-4 to TRBJ2-5, with D perhaps TRBD1 (5 bases). Trimming left V 0 bases short and J 11 bases short, with 11 bases between. The V gene's germline CDR1 is SGHNT and CDR2 YYREEE (reference sequence). The CDR3 consists of 12 residues. The CDR3 nucleotides are TGTGCCAGCAGCTTGGATGGGGCGCAACAGTACTTC. It codes for CASSLDGAQQYF.

This clone turned up a few times. The gene calls are TRBV5-4 and TRBJ2-7; TRBD2 matches at 7 bases. This CDR3 region has 15 residues. V trimming: 3 bases; J trimming: 3 bases; junction bases outside the gene matches: 9. CDR1 and CDR2 from the germline V gene are SGHNT and YYREEE (reference sequence). This CDR3 is CASSSPSSGDYEQYF. CDR3 sequence (DNA): TGTGCCAGCAGCTCGCCCTCAAGCGGGGACTACGAGCAGTACTTC.

This clone was seen just once. The V gene is TRBV27, the J gene TRBJ2-7; TRBD2 aligns across 12 bases. In germline, CDR1 is MNHEY, CDR2 SMNVEV (reference sequence). V dropped 7 bases and J dropped 6; count of bases not matched to a gene: 10. The CDR3 sequence is 15 residues long. The CDR3 coding sequence is TGTGCCAGCAAATATACCCCACTAGCGGGAGGCGAGCAGTACTTC. It yields the protein CASKYTPLAGGEQYF.

There are a few counts of this clone. The chain employs TRBV5-8 and TRBJ2-1; 7 bases agree with TRBD1. The CDR3 has 15 residues. Unmatched junction bases numbered 8, after V lost 4 bases and J lost 4 bases. Per germline, CDR1 SGHTS and CDR2 YDEGEE. The CDR3 spells CASSRDRSDYNEQFF. CDR3 DNA sequence: TGTGCCAGCAGCCGGGACAGATCAGATTACAATGAGCAGTTCTTC. Variable domain in full (rest from reference TRBV5-8 and TRBJ2-1): EAGVTQSPTHLIKTRGQQATLRCSPISGHTSVYWYQQALGLGLQFLLWYDEGEERNRGNFPPRFSGRQFPNYSSELNVNALELEDSALYLCASSRDRSDYNEQFFGPGTRLTVL.

This rearrangement joins TRBV27 to TRBJ2-1; 15 bases fit TRBD2. The CDR3 consists of 18 residues. V shed 4 bases, J shed 4 bases, and the junction held 8 bases outside the gene matches. Germline V gene lookup returns CDR1 MNHEY and CDR2 SMNVEV (reference sequence). The CDR3 region has the DNA TGTGCCAGCAGTTCGGGACTAGCGGGAGGCCGTCCATACAATGAGCAGTTCTTC. This translates into CASSSGLAGGRPYNEQFF.

This chain connects TRBV19 to TRBJ1-1; D remains unclear. V lost 2 bases to trimming and J lost 5 bases, with 9 bases between them. Per the germline V gene, CDR1 is LNHDA and CDR2 is SQIVND (reference sequence). There are 13 residues in the CDR3. The CDR3 nucleotides read TGTGCCAGTAGTATAAAACAGACTACTGAAGCTTTCTTT. Its translation: CASSIKQTTEAFF. Full variable domain (outside the CDR3, taken from reference TRBV19 and TRBJ1-1): DGGITQSPKYLFRKEGQNVTLSCEQNLNHDAMYWYRQDPGQGLRLIYYSQIVNDFQKGDIAEGYSVSREKKESFPLTVTSAQKNPTAFYLCASSIKQTTEAFFGQGTRLTVV.

In the case of this clone: The same CDR3 arises from other DNA sequences in this sample as well. The chain uses TRBV30 and TRBJ1-1; 8 bases match TRBD1. Trimming removed 2 bases from V and 5 bases from J; junction bases left unmatched: 7. Germline V gene lookup returns CDR1 GTSNPN and CDR2 SVGIG (reference sequence). The CDR3 sequence is 14 residues long. For the CDR3, the DNA is TGTGCCTGGAGTCGTCAGACAGGGGCAACTGAAGCTTTCTTT. Encoded protein: CAWSRQTGATEAFF.

The chain recombines TRBV4-2 with TRBJ2-2, with D possibly matching TRBD2 (6 bases). CDR3 length equals 14 residues. Trimming left V 4 bases short and J 5 bases short, with 11 bases between. Germline CDR1 is LGHNA and CDR2 is YNFKEQ. The CDR3 here is CASSRDFLTGELFF. In DNA, the CDR3 is TGTGCCAGCAGCCGGGACTTTCTTACCGGGGAGCTGTTTTTT.

The chain joins TRBV7-2 to TRBJ2-7; 11 bases map to TRBD1. V was pared by 7 bases and J by 7 bases, with 6 bases of the junction left unmatched. The CDR3 has 13 residues. The germline gives CDR1 SGHTA, CDR2 FQGNSA. CDR3 nucleotides: TGTGCCAGCACCCGGACAGGGGGCTTGGAGCAGTACTTC. Residues: CASTRTGGLEQYF. Drawing the rest from reference TRBV7-2 and TRBJ2-7, the complete variable domain is GAGVSQSPSNKVTEKGKDVELRCDPISGHTALYWYRQSLGQGLEFLIYFQGNSAPDKSGLPSDRFSAERTGGSVSTLTIQRTQQEDSAVYLCASTRTGGLEQYFGPGTRLTVT.

CDR3 nucleotide sequence: TGTGCCAGCAGTTCCCAGCGGGACTATCCCTACGAGCAGTACTTC. This encodes CASSSQRDYPYEQYF. V gene TRBV27 combines with J gene TRBJ2-7; 7 nucleotides match TRBD2. Germline V gene sequence: CDR1 MNHEY, CDR2 SMNVEV (reference sequence). The CDR3 sequence is 15 residues long. J gave up 2 bases and V 4 bases, and 8 bases lay outside the gene matches.

The CDR3 nucleotides read TGTGCCTGGGTGTACGCGGGCGGCTACACCTTC. It translates to CAWVYAGGYTF. The chain employs TRBV30 and TRBJ1-2; no clear D gene. V was clipped by 5 bases and J by 8 bases, with 12 bases between them. In germline, CDR1 is GTSNPN, CDR2 SVGIG (reference sequence). The CDR3 contains 11 residues.

The chain has TRBV5-1 and TRBJ2-5; D ambiguous. The ends were cut back, 1 base at V and 5 bases at J, with 6 bases in the middle. There are 12 residues in the CDR3. The germline V gene encodes CDR1 SGHRS and CDR2 YFSETQ. CDR3 sequence: CASSLIMETQYF. The CDR3 DNA reads TGCGCCAGCAGCTTGATAATGGAGACCCAGTACTTC.

This sequence joins TRBV7-8 and TRBJ1-5; D is ambiguous. The CDR3 runs to 12 residues. Germline V gene lookup returns CDR1 SGHVS and CDR2 FQNEAQ. V shed 1 base and J shed 7 bases, with 5 bases lying between them. The CDR3 DNA sequence: TGTGCCAGCAGCTTAGGAGAGCAGCCCCAGCATTTT. The encoded protein is CASSLGEQPQHF.

The chain recombines TRBV18 with TRBJ2-7; no firm D call. CDR1 KGHSH and CDR2 LQKENI come from the germline V gene. Trimming shortened V by 5 bases and J by 0 bases, and 11 bases separated the two germline ends. The CDR3 length is 14 residues. The CDR3 is CASSLTTRSYEQYF. Written as DNA, the CDR3 is TGTGCCAGCTCATTAACGACTCGCTCCTACGAGCAGTACTTC.

The chain links TRBV6-5 to TRBJ2-1; the D is unclear. V was cut by 6 bases and J by 9 bases, with 12 bases left in between. The germline V gene has CDR1 MNHEY and CDR2 SVGAGI. The CDR3 has 12 amino acids. CDR3 protein: CASSLVGGEQFF. CDR3 bases: TGTGCCAGCAGCCTCGTGGGCGGTGAGCAGTTCTTC.

The chain joins TRBV18 to TRBJ2-1, with TRBD2 matching 9 bases. CDR3 length equals 15 residues. Looked up from germline, CDR1 is KGHSH and CDR2 is LQKENI. V was clipped by 3 bases and J by 5 bases; unmatched bases: 5. CDR3 coding DNA: TGTGCCAGCTCACCGCCGACTAGCGGAGACAATGAGCAGTTCTTC. It specifies CASSPPTSGDNEQFF.

The rearrangement links TRBV18 to TRBJ2-7; weak D call: TRBD1 (5 bases). Germline loops: CDR1 KGHSH, CDR2 LQKENI. The CDR3 loop spans 15 amino acids. Deletions cut 3 bases from V and 1 base from J, with 13 bases between. Here the CDR3 reads CASSPRQPPSYEQYF. The CDR3 region has the DNA TGTGCCAGCTCACCTCGACAGCCACCATCCTACGAGCAGTACTTC. Looking up the rest from reference TRBV18 and TRBJ2-7 gives the full variable domain: NAGVMQNPRHLVRRRGQEARLRCSPMKGHSHVYWYRQLPEEGLKFMVYLQKENIIDESGMPKERFSAEFPKEGPSILRIQQVVRGDSAAYFCASSPRQPPSYEQYFGPGTRLTVT.

A few counts support this clone. The CDR3 sequence is CASSEVLGEQYF. CDR3 in DNA: TGTGCCAGCAGTGAAGTGTTAGGGGAGCAGTACTTC. The J gene is TRBJ2-7, the V gene TRBV6-5; the D is unclear. V was cut by 5 bases and J by 7 bases, with 12 bases left in between. The germline CDR1 and CDR2 sequences are MNHEY and SVGAGI. This CDR3 has 12 amino acids.

The V and J genes are TRBV4-3 and TRBJ2-7; TRBD2 is a possible D gene (7 bases). Per germline, CDR1 LGHNA and CDR2 YSLEER. The CDR3 length is 17 residues. Trimming removed 4 bases at V and 4 bases at J, with 23 bases between. CDR3 protein: CASSPWGGGGAGYEQYF. The CDR3 region has the DNA TGCGCCAGCAGCCCTTGGGGTGGGGGGGGCGCTGGATACGAGCAGTACTTC.

The chain is built from TRBV30 and TRBJ2-7, with TRBD1 matching over 9 bases. Germline loops: CDR1 GTSNPN, CDR2 SVGIG (reference sequence). CDR3 length equals 16 residues. J lost 7 bases, V lost 8 bases, and 21 bases had no gene match. The chain's CDR3 is CAVEGGRTGVGGEQYF. The CDR3 region has the DNA TGTGCCGTGGAGGGGGGCAGGACAGGGGTTGGCGGTGAGCAGTACTTC.

This clone was seen ten or more times. The chain has TRBV4-1 and TRBJ1-2; 10 bases match TRBD1. The J segment lost 6 bases and the V segment lost 3 bases, leaving 16 bases of the junction unmatched. This CDR3 comprises 18 residues. Germline CDR1 is MGHRA and CDR2 is YSYEKL. The CDR3 bases are TGCGCCAGCAGCCAGGCGGCTAAGGGACAGGGGAGGAAGGATGGCTACACCTTC. Amino acid sequence: CASSQAAKGQGRKDGYTF.

V usage is TRBV4-1 and J usage is TRBJ2-1; 12 nucleotides agree with TRBD2. There are 16 residues in the CDR3. The germline CDR1 and CDR2 sequences are MGHRA and YSYEKL. Trimming removed 2 bases from V and 9 bases from J; junction bases left unmatched: 8. DNA of the CDR3: TGCGCCAGCAGCCAATCTCCTAGCGGGGGGGCCGCTGAGCAGTTCTTC. This gives the protein CASSQSPSGGAAEQFF.

The J gene is TRBJ2-2, the V gene TRBV9; D call uncertain. From germline, CDR1 is SGDLS and CDR2 YYNGEE. V was pared by 5 bases and J by 0 bases, with 8 bases between. CDR3 size: 14 residues. Here the CDR3 DNA reads TGTGCCAGCAGTGGGAATTCGAACACCGGGGAGCTGTTTTTT. Its translation is CASSGNSNTGELFF. The entire variable domain, with the rest obtained from reference TRBV9 and TRBJ2-2, is as follows: DSGVTQTPKHLITATGQRVTLRCSPRSGDLSVYWYQQSLDQGLQFLIQYYNGEERAKGNILERFSAQQFPDLHSELNLSSLELGDSALYFCASSGNSNTGELFFGEGSRLTVL.

This clone was seen a few times. The genes are TRBV6-1 and TRBJ2-3; D call uncertain. CDR3 length: 11 amino acids. V was trimmed by 7 bases and J by 3 bases, leaving 5 bases between them. Germline V CDR1 and CDR2: MNHNS, SASEGT. The CDR3 sequence: CASTETDTQYF. The CDR3, as DNA: TGTGCCAGCACCGAGACAGATACGCAGTATTTT.

This clone was picked up one time. The gene calls are TRBV21-1 and TRBJ1-4. TRBV21-1 is an annotated pseudogene. CDR3 size: 14 residues. CDR3 nucleotides: TGTGCCAGCAGCAAAGCGAGAAGAGGCGAAAAACTGTTTTTT. Protein: CASSKARRGEKLFF.

This chain connects TRBV11-2 to TRBJ1-2, with TRBD1 as a possible D gene (6 bases). This CDR3 is 14 amino acids long. Germline CDR1 reads SGHAT; CDR2 reads FQNNGV. Trimming stripped 5 bases from V and 7 bases from J, with 17 bases between. CDR3 residues: CASSTYRGHAGYTF. Here the CDR3 DNA reads TGTGCCAGCAGCACATATCGGGGGCATGCTGGCTACACCTTC.